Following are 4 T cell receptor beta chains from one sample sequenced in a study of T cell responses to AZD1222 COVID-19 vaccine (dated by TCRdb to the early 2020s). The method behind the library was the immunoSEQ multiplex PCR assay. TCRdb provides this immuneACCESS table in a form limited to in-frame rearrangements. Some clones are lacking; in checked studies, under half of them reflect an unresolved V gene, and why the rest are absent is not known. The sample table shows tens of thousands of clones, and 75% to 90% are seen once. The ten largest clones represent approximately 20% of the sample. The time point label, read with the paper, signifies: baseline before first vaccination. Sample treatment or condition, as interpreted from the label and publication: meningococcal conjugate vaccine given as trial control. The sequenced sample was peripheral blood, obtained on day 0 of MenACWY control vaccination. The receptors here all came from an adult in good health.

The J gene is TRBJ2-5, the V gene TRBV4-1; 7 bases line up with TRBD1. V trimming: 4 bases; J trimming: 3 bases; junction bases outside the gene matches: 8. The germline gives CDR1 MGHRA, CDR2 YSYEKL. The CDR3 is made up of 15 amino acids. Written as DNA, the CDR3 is TGCGCCAGCAGCCCAAGTCCGGGACAGAAAGAGACCCAGTACTTC. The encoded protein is CASSPSPGQKETQYF.

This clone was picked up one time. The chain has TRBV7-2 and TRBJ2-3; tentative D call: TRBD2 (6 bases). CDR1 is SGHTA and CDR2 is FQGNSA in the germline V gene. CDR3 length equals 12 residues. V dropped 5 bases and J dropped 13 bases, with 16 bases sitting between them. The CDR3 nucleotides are TGTGCCAGCAGCGCATCTAGCGTCCCTGAGTATTTT. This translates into CASSASSVPEYF.

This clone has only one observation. The CDR3 DNA follows: TGTGCCAGCAGCACAGCGGGAGCAGTAGATACGCAGTATTTT. Translating gives CASSTAGAVDTQYF. The chain links TRBV7-6 to TRBJ2-3; 8 bases line up with TRBD2. Trimming at V came to 5 bases and at J to 5 bases, leaving 6 bases not matched to a gene. The CDR3 has 14 residues. Germline V gene data show CDR1 as SGHVS and CDR2 as FNYEAQ.

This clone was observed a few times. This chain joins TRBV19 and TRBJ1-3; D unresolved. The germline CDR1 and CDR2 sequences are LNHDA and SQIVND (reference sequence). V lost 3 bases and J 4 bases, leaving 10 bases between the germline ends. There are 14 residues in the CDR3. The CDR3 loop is CASSIGENGNTIYF. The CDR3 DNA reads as TGTGCCAGTAGTATCGGTGAGAACGGAAACACCATATATTTT.